This T cell receptor (beta chain) is drawn from a study of blood T cell repertoires in COVID-19. Looking at the study overall: COVID-19 samples collected from the United States, Italy and Spain covered acute and convalescent phases. Nucleic acid was either cDNA or gDNA, and it came from T cells, B-cell-depleted T cells, or PBMCs.

Data came from immunoSEQ multiplex PCR; TCRdb stores just in-frame clones and leaves some out. Found here are some 97,000 clones, roughly 85% of them singletons; the top ten hold 9.5% to 13%. The CDR3 has 13 amino acids. From germline, CDR1 is SGHDT and CDR2 YYEEEE. The V and J ends lost 1 base and 13 bases respectively, with 17 bases between them. The chain combines TRBV5-6 with TRBJ1-2; D is undetermined. Sequencing input: peripheral blood. The clonotype was recovered from a woman in her 70s with acute or convalescent COVID-19. DNA for the CDR3: TGTGCCAGCAGCTTGCGTTCTCTGCTCGCGAGCACCTTC. It is translated as CASSLRSLLASTF.